This T cell receptor (beta chain) was observed in a study of persistence of HIV-infected CD4 T cells. Study background: Multiple blood draws of up to roughly 180 mL, except two donors with single leukapheresis.

Concerning this clone: Its cognate antigen is unknown.

Sequencing used immunoSEQ version 4 in survey mode. The method was immunoSEQ multiplex PCR; TCRdb's version includes in-frame clones alone and lacks a portion of them. The sample lists under 45,000 clones, roughly 90% occurring once. Anti-CD3/anti-CD28 beads served as a nonspecific positive control stimulus. Sorting selected CD4+ T cells upregulating both CD40 ligand and CD69. CD8-depleted PBMCs were stimulated 15 to 20 hours with anti-CD28/CD49d costimulation, CD40-blocking antibody and enfuvirtide. The sample was CD4+ T cells sorted from PBMCs after approximately 19-hour stimulation, taken from a patient who received antiretroviral therapy. The receptor was isolated from an adult man with HIV who was CMV-seropositive.

CDR3 residues: CASSYGRDSKQYF. Written as DNA, the CDR3 is TGCGCCAGCAGCTATGGGCGGGACTCCAAGCAGTATTTT. The rearrangement joins TRBV5-1 to TRBJ2-3; D possibly corresponds to TRBD2 (6 bases). The CDR3 is 13 amino acids. CDR1 and CDR2 from the germline V gene are SGHRS and YFSETQ. Trimming took 3 bases from V and 11 from J, leaving 16 bases between them.